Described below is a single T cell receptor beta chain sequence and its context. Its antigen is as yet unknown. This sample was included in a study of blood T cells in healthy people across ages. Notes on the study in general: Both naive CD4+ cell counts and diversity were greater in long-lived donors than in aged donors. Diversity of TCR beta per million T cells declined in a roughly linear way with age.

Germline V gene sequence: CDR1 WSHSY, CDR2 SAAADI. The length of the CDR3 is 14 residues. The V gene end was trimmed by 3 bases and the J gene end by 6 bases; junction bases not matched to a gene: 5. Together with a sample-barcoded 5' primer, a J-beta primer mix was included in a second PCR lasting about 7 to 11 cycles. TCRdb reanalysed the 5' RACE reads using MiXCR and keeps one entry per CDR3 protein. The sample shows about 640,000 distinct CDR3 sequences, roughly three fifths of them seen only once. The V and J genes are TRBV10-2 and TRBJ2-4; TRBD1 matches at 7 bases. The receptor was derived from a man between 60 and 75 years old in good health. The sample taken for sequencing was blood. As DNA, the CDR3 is TGCGCCAGCAGTGAACAGGGGTACGGAAACATTCAGTACTTC. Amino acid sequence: CASSEQGYGNIQYF.